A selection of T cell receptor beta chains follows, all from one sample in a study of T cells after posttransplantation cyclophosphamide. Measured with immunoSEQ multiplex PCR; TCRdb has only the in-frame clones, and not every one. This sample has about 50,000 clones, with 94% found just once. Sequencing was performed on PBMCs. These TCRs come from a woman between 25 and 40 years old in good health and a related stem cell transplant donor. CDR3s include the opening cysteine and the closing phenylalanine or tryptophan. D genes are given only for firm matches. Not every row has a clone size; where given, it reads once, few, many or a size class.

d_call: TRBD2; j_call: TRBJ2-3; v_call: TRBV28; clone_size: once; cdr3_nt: TGTGCCAGCGGGGAGGGGAGCGCAGATACGCAGTATTTT; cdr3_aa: CASGEGSADTQYF
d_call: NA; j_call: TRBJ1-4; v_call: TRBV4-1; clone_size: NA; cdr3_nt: TGCGCCAGCAGCCAAGCCGAGTCTATGAACGAAAAACTGTTTTTT; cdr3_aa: CASSQAESMNEKLFF
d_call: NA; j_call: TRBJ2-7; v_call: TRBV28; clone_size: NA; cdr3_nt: TGTGCCAGCAGGCGGAACAGGAACCTGGGATACGAGCAGTACTTC; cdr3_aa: CASRRNRNLGYEQYF
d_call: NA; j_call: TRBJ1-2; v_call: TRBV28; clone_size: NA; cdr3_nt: TGTGCCAGCAGTCGCGGGTCCTTTGGCTACACCTTC; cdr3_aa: CASSRGSFGYTF
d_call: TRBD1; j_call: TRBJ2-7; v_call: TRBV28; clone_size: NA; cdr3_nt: TGTGCCAGCAGTTTAGACAGGGGCCGGACCTACGAGCAGTACTTC; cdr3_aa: CASSLDRGRTYEQYF
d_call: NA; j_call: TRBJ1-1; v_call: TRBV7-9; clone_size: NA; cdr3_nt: TGTGCCAGCAGCCCCCGGCAGGGGATGAACACTGAAGCTTTCTTT; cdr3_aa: CASSPRQGMNTEAFF
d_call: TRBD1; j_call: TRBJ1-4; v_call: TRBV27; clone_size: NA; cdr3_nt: TGTGCCAGCAGTCTGACAGGGAGAAATGAAAAACTGTTTTTT; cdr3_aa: CASSLTGRNEKLFF
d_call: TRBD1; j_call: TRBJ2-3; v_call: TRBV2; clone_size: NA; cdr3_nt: TGTGCCAGCAGTGAAGACAGGGGAATCGCAGATACGCAGTATTTT; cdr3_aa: CASSEDRGIADTQYF
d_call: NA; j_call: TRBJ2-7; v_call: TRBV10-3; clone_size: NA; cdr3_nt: TGTGCCAACTCGCTCCGTCCCTCCTACGAGCAGTACTTC; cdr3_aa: CANSLRPSYEQYF
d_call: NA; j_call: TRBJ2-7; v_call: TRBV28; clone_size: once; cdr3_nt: TGTGCCAGCAGTTCCCCCAGGGGTAGCGGGTACGAGCAGTACTTC; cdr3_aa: CASSSPRGSGYEQYF
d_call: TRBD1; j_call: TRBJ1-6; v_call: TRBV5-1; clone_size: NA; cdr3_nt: TGCGCCAGCAGCTTCTCAGGGGGCAGTTCACCCCTCCACTTT; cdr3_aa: CASSFSGGSSPLHF
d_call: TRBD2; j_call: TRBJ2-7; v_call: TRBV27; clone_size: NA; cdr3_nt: TGTGCCAGCAGTTTAAGTAGCGGGGGGTACGCCTACGAGCAGTACTTC; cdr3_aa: CASSLSSGGYAYEQYF
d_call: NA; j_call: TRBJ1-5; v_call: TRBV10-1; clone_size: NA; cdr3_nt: TGCGCCAGCAGTCGCGCGGGCAATCAGCCCCAGCATTTT; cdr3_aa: CASSRAGNQPQHF
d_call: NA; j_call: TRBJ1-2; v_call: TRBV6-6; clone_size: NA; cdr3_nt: TGTGCCAGCAGAGAGGTCCACAGGAGTAACTATGGCTACACCTTC; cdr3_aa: CASREVHRSNYGYTF
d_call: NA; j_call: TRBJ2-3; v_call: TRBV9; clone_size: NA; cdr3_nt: TGTGCCAGCAGCCTCTTTATACAGGATACGCAGTATTTT; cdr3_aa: CASSLFIQDTQYF
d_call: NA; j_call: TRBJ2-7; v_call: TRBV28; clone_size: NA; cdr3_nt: TGTGCCAGCAGTTTCCCCGGGGGAACCAACGAGCAGTACTTC; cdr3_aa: CASSFPGGTNEQYF
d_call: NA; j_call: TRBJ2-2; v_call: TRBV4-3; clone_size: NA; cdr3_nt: TGCGCCAGCAGGTGGGGCAAGGACACCGGGGAGCTGTTTTTT; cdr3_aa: CASRWGKDTGELFF
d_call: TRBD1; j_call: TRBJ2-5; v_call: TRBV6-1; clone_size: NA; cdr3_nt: TGTGCCAGCAGTGAAGCAATTATTCAGGGACAGGGGTCCAGGGCCCAGTACTTC; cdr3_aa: CASSEAIIQGQGSRAQYF
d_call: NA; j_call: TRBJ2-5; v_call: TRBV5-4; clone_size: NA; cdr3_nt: TGTGCCAGCAGCACTGGAGCGAGCGAGGTGACCCAGTACTTC; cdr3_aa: CASSTGASEVTQYF
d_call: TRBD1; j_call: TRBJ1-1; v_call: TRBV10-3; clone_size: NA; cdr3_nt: TGTGCCATCAGGCCGACAGGGGTCACAATGATGCTGAACACTGAAGCTTTCTTT; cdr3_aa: CAIRPTGVTMMLNTEAFF
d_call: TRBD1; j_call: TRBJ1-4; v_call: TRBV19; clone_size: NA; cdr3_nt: TGTGCCAGTGGGGACAGGCCGAATGAAAAACTGTTTTTT; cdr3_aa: CASGDRPNEKLFF
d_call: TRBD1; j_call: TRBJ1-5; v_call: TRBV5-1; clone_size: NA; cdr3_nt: TGCGCCAGCAGTTCGGGGACAGGCCGCAATCAGCCCCAGCATTTT; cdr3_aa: CASSSGTGRNQPQHF
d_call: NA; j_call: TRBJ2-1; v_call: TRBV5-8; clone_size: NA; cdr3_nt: TGTGCCAGCAGCTTCAGAGGCCAGCCCTACAATGAGCAGTTCTTC; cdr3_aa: CASSFRGQPYNEQFF
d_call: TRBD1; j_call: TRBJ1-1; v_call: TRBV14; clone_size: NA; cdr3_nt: TGTGCCAGCAGCCAAGTATGGACAGGGCCGAACACTGAAGCTTTCTTT; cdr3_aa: CASSQVWTGPNTEAFF
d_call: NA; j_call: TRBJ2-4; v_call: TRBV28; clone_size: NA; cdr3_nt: TGTGCCAGCAGCCGGGACAACGAGCCAAACATTCAGTACTTC; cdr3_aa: CASSRDNEPNIQYF
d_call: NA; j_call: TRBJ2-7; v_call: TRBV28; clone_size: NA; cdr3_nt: TGTGCCAGCAGTCAGAACGGGGTATACGAGCAGTACTTC; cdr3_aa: CASSQNGVYEQYF
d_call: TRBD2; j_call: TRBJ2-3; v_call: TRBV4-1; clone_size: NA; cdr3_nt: TGCGCCAGCAGCCAAGATCTACCGGGGGGTGGGACAGATACGCAGTATTTT; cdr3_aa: CASSQDLPGGGTDTQYF
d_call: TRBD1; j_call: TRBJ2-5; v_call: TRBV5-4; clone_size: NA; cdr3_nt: TGTGCCAGCAGCCCCCGTGGAAGGGGGCAGGGCGAGACCCAGTACTTC; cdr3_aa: CASSPRGRGQGETQYF
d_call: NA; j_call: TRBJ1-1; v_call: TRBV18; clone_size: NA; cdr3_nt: TGTGCCAGCTCACCAATATCAGGAGAAGCTTTCTTT; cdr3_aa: CASSPISGEAFF
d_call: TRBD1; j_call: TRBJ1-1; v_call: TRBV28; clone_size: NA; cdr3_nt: TGTGCCAGTCCCCCCACGGGACAGGGTTTGGCTGAAGCTTTCTTT; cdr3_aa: CASPPTGQGLAEAFF
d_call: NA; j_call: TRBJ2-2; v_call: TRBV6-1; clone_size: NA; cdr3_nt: TGTGCCAGCGTGGGGAGTTTTAACACCGGGGAGCTGTTTTTT; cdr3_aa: CASVGSFNTGELFF